One and the same sample provided the 31 T cell receptor beta chains below, sequenced in a study of blood T cell repertoires in COVID-19. Generated by immunoSEQ multiplex PCR, the TCRdb table keeps only in-frame clones and is missing some. The table shows 230,000 or so clones, with around 84% occurring only once. Material for sequencing was peripheral blood. These receptor sequences come from a man under 40 with active or convalescent COVID-19.

In its sample, this clone was seen once. This chain uses TRBV10-3 with TRBJ1-6; 8 bases map to TRBD1. CDR3 length: 15 residues. With 0 bases clipped from V and 11 bases from J, the junction kept 6 bases outside the gene matches. In germline, CDR1 is ENHRY, CDR2 SYGVKD. The CDR3, as DNA: TGTGCCATCAGTGAGTCCGGACAGGGAGTAACACCCCTCCACTTT. Protein sequence: CAISESGQGVTPLHF.

This clone occurred many times. The genes are TRBV28 and TRBJ2-7; perhaps TRBD1 as D (6 bases). V gave up 10 bases and J gave up 0 bases, with 13 bases separating them. The CDR3 contains 13 residues. From germline, CDR1 is MDHEN and CDR2 SYDVKM. The chain's CDR3 is CATLDSVSYEQYF. The CDR3 DNA follows: TGTGCCACCTTGGACAGCGTCTCCTACGAGCAGTACTTC.

This chain connects TRBV2 to TRBJ2-2, with 7 bases that match TRBD2. The CDR3 sequence is 14 residues long. Germline V CDR1 and CDR2: SNHLY, FYNNEI. The ends lost 2 bases at V and 8 bases at J; junction bases unmatched: 5. DNA for the CDR3: TGTGCCAGCAGTGAAAGCGGGATAGGTGGGGAGCTGTTTTTT. Protein product: CASSESGIGGELFF.

The rearrangement uses TRBV11-3 and TRBJ2-7; TRBD2 matches 7 bases. The CDR3 is 12 amino acids. J was trimmed by 5 bases and V by 5 bases; bases with no gene match: 3. Germline V lookup: CDR1 SGHNT, CDR2 YENEEA. This CDR3 reads CASSSRGDEQYF. The CDR3 bases are TGTGCCAGCAGCAGTCGGGGGGACGAGCAGTACTTC.

The chain recombines TRBV21-1 with TRBJ2-3; TRBD2, the D gene given by the table, was not confirmed from the DNA. TRBV21-1 is assigned pseudogene status. This CDR3 has 18 amino acids. CDR3 nucleotide sequence: TGTGCCAGCAGCAAAGACCTAGGGACTAGCGGGGGGACAGATACGCAGTATTTT. This gives the protein CASSKDLGTSGGTDTQYF.

J is TRBJ2-7 and V is TRBV5-1; 9 bases match TRBD1. From germline, CDR1 is SGHRS and CDR2 YFSETQ. This CDR3 spans 15 amino acids. Unmatched junction bases numbered 9, after V lost 4 bases and J lost 4 bases. Written as DNA, the CDR3 is TGCGCCAGCAGCACCGGGACAGGGTATCTGTACGAGCAGTACTTC. Translated: CASSTGTGYLYEQYF.

For the CDR3, the DNA is TGTGCCAGCAGCCAAGCAGGGGGCGGCGGAAACACCATATATTTT. It yields the protein CASSQAGGGGNTIYF. The chain is built from TRBV7-2 and TRBJ1-3; 8 bases map to TRBD1. The CDR3 sequence is 15 residues long. V lost 5 bases, J lost 4 bases, and 7 bases stayed unmatched. The germline V gene has CDR1 SGHTA and CDR2 FQGNSA.

This rearrangement joins TRBV9 to TRBJ2-3; possible D gene TRBD1, 6 bases. The CDR3 sequence is 16 residues long. Trimming took 4 bases from V and 4 from J, leaving 19 bases between them. In germline, CDR1 is SGDLS, CDR2 YYNGEE. The CDR3 region has the DNA TGTGCCAGCAGCCTCGGGGTGGGGGCCTCTTCAGATACGCAGTATTTT. Translated: CASSLGVGASSDTQYF.

The chain recombines TRBV4-1 with TRBJ2-7, with 10 bases lining up with TRBD2. This CDR3 is built from 15 residues. V shed 3 bases and J 9 bases; nucleotides not matched to a gene: 11. CDR1 and CDR2 (germline): MGHRA, YSYEKL. The CDR3: CASSQEAGGGPRQYF. The CDR3 nucleotides are TGCGCCAGCAGCCAGGAAGCGGGAGGGGGCCCTCGGCAGTACTTC.

This clone appeared a few times. Distinct nucleotide sequences in the sample also encode this CDR3. The chain links TRBV5-1 to TRBJ2-1; 9 bases line up with TRBD2. The CDR3 length is 14 residues. V gave up 6 bases and J gave up 1 base; unmatched junction bases: 2. Looked up from germline, CDR1 is SGHRS and CDR2 is YFSETQ. The CDR3 is CASIAGGSYNEQFF. The CDR3 DNA is TGCGCCAGCATTGCGGGGGGGTCCTACAATGAGCAGTTCTTC.

The chain employs TRBV16 and TRBJ1-1; TRBD1 might be the D (6 bases). V lost 2 bases and J 9 bases, leaving 16 bases between the germline ends. The CDR3 is 14 amino acids. CDR1 and CDR2 (germline): KGHSY, FQNENV. This CDR3 reads CASSQQQGAVQAFF. The CDR3 nucleotides read TGTGCCAGCAGCCAACAACAGGGCGCGGTACAAGCTTTCTTT. The complete variable domain, with remaining parts taken from reference TRBV16 and TRBJ1-1, reads GEEVAQTPKHLVRGEGQKAKLYCAPIKGHSYVFWYQQVLKNEFKFLISFQNENVFDETGMPKERFSAKCLPNSPCSLEIQATKLEDSAVYFCASSQQQGAVQAFFGQGTRLTVV.

This clone showed up just once. V usage is TRBV7-9 and J usage is TRBJ2-1; D gene ambiguous. CDR1 is SEHNR and CDR2 is FQNEAQ in the germline V gene (reference sequence). Trimming stripped 2 bases from V and 8 bases from J, with 4 bases between. The CDR3 sequence is 11 residues long. The CDR3 sequence: CASSLIDEQFF. In DNA form, the CDR3 reads TGTGCCAGCAGCTTAATCGATGAGCAGTTCTTC.

The rearrangement joins TRBV5-4 to TRBJ1-1, with a weak D call TRBD1 (6 bases). Per germline, CDR1 SGHNT and CDR2 YYREEE (reference sequence). V was pared by 2 bases and J by 3 bases, with 8 bases between. The CDR3 extends over 13 amino acids. CDR3 DNA sequence: TGTGCCAGCAGCTTACCAGGGGACACTGAAGCTTTCTTT. It specifies CASSLPGDTEAFF.

The chain couples TRBV3-1 (or the pseudogene TRBV3-2) to TRBJ1-1; D remains ambiguous. CDR3 length equals 13 residues. Germline V gene sequence: CDR1 LGHDT, CDR2 YNNKEL (reference sequence). V was trimmed by 1 base and J by 3 bases, leaving 6 bases between them. Here the CDR3 reads CASSQVRDTEAFF. CDR3 nucleotide sequence: TGTGCCAGCAGCCAAGTACGGGACACTGAAGCTTTCTTT.

J is TRBJ1-2 and V is TRBV6-1; D is perhaps TRBD1 (6 bases). Germline values: CDR1 MNHNS, CDR2 SASEGT. V lost 6 bases and J lost 5, with 13 bases in between. The CDR3 runs 13 residues. The CDR3: CASSSGQIYGYTF. DNA for the CDR3: TGTGCCAGCAGCTCTGGACAGATATATGGCTACACCTTC.

The chain is built from TRBV7-2 and TRBJ2-5, with 8 bases fitting TRBD1. Germline CDR1 reads SGHTA; CDR2 reads FQGNSA. V shed 5 bases and J 1 base; nucleotides not matched to a gene: 3. This CDR3 comprises 14 residues. The CDR3, as DNA: TGTGCCAGCAGCCCTGGACAGGGCCAAGAGACCCAGTACTTC. Its protein product is CASSPGQGQETQYF.

This chain links TRBV6-2 or TRBV6-3 with TRBJ2-1; TRBD2 is a possible D gene (5 bases). The germline V gene has CDR1 MNHEY and CDR2 SVGEGT. The CDR3 extends over 14 amino acids. Trimming stripped 2 bases from V and 6 bases from J, with 11 bases between. In DNA, the CDR3 is TGTGCCAGCAGTTACGTGGGAGCTGTCAATGAGCAGTTCTTC. It specifies CASSYVGAVNEQFF.

The chain has TRBV12-3 or TRBV12-4 and TRBJ1-1; D not certain. V was cut by 6 bases and J by 8 bases, with 16 bases left in between. The CDR3 loop spans 13 amino acids. The CDR3 region is CASSRDTPGEAFF. CDR3 DNA: TGTGCCAGCAGCCGTGACACCCCCGGAGAAGCTTTCTTT.

V and J are TRBV19 and TRBJ1-2; D is unresolved. This CDR3 has 16 residues. With 5 bases removed from V and 2 bases from J, the gap between germline ends came to 18 bases. Germline CDR1 and CDR2: LNHDA and SQIVND (reference sequence). The CDR3 protein is CASSETSRRKNYGYTF. CDR3 in DNA: TGTGCCAGTAGTGAAACCTCTAGACGGAAAAACTATGGCTACACCTTC.

The rearrangement links TRBV27 to TRBJ1-1, with TRBD1 identical over 7 bases. CDR1 and CDR2 (germline): MNHEY, SMNVEV (reference sequence). Losses at the gene ends were 6 bases for V and 5 bases for J; bases not matched to a gene: 18. This CDR3 has 17 residues. CDR3 nucleotide sequence: TGTGCCAGCAGGGGTCACAGGGGAGATAGGGGAGGTACTGAAGCTTTCTTT. This translates into CASRGHRGDRGGTEAFF.

This clone was seen once. This chain connects TRBV4-3 to TRBJ1-5, with D uncertain. This CDR3 spans 15 amino acids. Germline values: CDR1 LGHNA, CDR2 YSLEER. Trimming removed 4 bases from V and 0 bases from J, with 10 bases in between. CDR3 coding DNA: TGCGCCAGCAGCCCCCGACACCATAGCAATCAGCCCCAGCATTTT. Encoded protein: CASSPRHHSNQPQHF.

This clone was observed a handful of times. CDR3 loop: CASSLNRGSYNEQFF. CDR3 nucleotides: TGTGCCAGCAGTCTGAACAGGGGCTCCTACAATGAGCAGTTCTTC. This chain links TRBV27 with TRBJ2-1; 7 bases map to TRBD1. V gave up 5 bases and J gave up 0 bases; unmatched junction bases: 4. Germline CDR1 is MNHEY and CDR2 is SMNVEV (reference sequence). The CDR3 loop spans 15 amino acids.

This clone was detected a few times. The genes are TRBV7-9 and TRBJ1-4; D is possibly TRBD1 (5 bases). V lost 1 base and J lost 3, with 9 bases in between. This CDR3 has 15 amino acids. Germline V lookup: CDR1 SEHNR, CDR2 FQNEAQ (reference sequence). CDR3 sequence (DNA): TGTGCCAGCAGCTTAGTAAGGGGATCTAATGAAAAACTGTTTTTT. Amino acids: CASSLVRGSNEKLFF.

The chain joins TRBV4-1 to TRBJ2-5; 7 positions agree with TRBD2. Germline values: CDR1 MGHRA, CDR2 YSYEKL. CDR3 length: 15 residues. V dropped 0 bases and J dropped 5; count of bases not matched to a gene: 6. CDR3: CASSQDGLVGETQYF. The CDR3 bases are TGCGCCAGCAGCCAAGATGGACTAGTCGGGGAGACCCAGTACTTC.

The V call is TRBV5-4, the J call TRBJ2-7, with TRBD2 matching over 12 bases. Germline V gene lookup returns CDR1 SGHNT and CDR2 YYREEE (reference sequence). J lost 2 bases, V lost 0 bases, and 9 bases had no gene match. The CDR3 spans 18 residues. The CDR3 DNA follows: TGTGCCAGCAGCTTGGGACTAGCGGGGGCCCGACATCCCTACGAGCAGTACTTC. Protein: CASSLGLAGARHPYEQYF.

The chain has TRBV2 and TRBJ1-3; TRBD1 is a possible D gene (5 bases). Germline values: CDR1 SNHLY, CDR2 FYNNEI. The V end lost 6 bases, the J end lost 4 bases, and 16 bases lay between the germline ends. This CDR3 has 15 residues. CDR3 sequence reads: CASRYREGPGNTIYF. The DNA of the CDR3 is TGTGCCAGCAGGTATAGGGAGGGGCCCGGAAACACCATATATTTT.

This clone was seen only once. This rearrangement joins TRBV6-6 to TRBJ1-3; D is undetermined. The CDR3 runs 13 residues. Germline values: CDR1 MNHNY, CDR2 SVGAGI (reference sequence). Trimming stripped 2 bases from V and 6 bases from J, with 8 bases between. CDR3 sequence reads: CASSYGLKNTIYF. The CDR3 DNA follows: TGTGCCAGCAGTTACGGGCTGAAAAACACCATATATTTT.

The CDR3 coding sequence is TGTGCCAGCACACAGGGGCGTGGTGGCTACACCTTC. Amino acid sequence: CASTQGRGGYTF. This chain connects TRBV6-5 to TRBJ1-2; TRBD1 matches at 7 bases. The CDR3 length is 12 residues. V lost 7 bases to trimming and J lost 7 bases; unmatched junction nucleotides: 6. Germline loops: CDR1 MNHEY, CDR2 SVGAGI.

The chain recombines TRBV28 with TRBJ2-1; a weak D match, TRBD2 (5 bases). This CDR3 is built from 12 residues. V lost 5 bases to trimming and J lost 8 bases, with 10 bases between them. CDR1 is MDHEN and CDR2 is SYDVKM in the germline V gene. CDR3: CASSPPGDEQFF. CDR3 nucleotide sequence: TGTGCCAGCAGTCCCCCCGGGGATGAGCAGTTCTTC.

The chain uses TRBV7-8 and TRBJ1-5, with D possibly matching TRBD1 (5 bases). Deletions cut 3 bases from V and 7 bases from J, with 13 bases between. This CDR3 is 14 amino acids long. The germline V gene encodes CDR1 SGHVS and CDR2 FQNEAQ. CDR3: CASSFRQGSQPQHF. CDR3 in DNA: TGTGCCAGCAGCTTCCGGCAGGGTAGCCAGCCCCAGCATTTT.

The genes are TRBV27 and TRBJ2-1, with D maybe TRBD1 (6 bases). CDR1 is MNHEY and CDR2 is SMNVEV in the germline V gene (reference sequence). Between the trimmed V and J ends, which lost 6 bases and 9 bases, there was a span of 21 bases. The CDR3 is 15 residues long. In DNA form, the CDR3 reads TGTGCCAGCAGCCGCTATCCACAGGGTTGGGCTGAGCAGTTCTTC. Its protein is CASSRYPQGWAEQFF.